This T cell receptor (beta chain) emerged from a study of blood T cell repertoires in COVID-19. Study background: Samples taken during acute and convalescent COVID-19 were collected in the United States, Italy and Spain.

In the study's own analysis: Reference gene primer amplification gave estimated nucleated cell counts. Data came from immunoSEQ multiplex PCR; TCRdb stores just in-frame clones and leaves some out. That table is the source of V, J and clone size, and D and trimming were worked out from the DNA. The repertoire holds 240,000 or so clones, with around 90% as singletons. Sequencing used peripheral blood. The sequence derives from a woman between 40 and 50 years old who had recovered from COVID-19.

CDR3 DNA sequence: TGCGCCAGCAGCCCCGCCGGGACTAGCGGCTCCTACAATGAGCAGTTCTTC. Its translation is CASSPAGTSGSYNEQFF. The rearrangement uses TRBV5-1 and TRBJ2-1, with 11 positions matching TRBD2. The CDR3 sequence is 17 residues long. CDR1 and CDR2 (germline): SGHRS, YFSETQ. The J segment lost 0 bases and the V segment lost 4 bases, leaving 6 bases of the junction unmatched.